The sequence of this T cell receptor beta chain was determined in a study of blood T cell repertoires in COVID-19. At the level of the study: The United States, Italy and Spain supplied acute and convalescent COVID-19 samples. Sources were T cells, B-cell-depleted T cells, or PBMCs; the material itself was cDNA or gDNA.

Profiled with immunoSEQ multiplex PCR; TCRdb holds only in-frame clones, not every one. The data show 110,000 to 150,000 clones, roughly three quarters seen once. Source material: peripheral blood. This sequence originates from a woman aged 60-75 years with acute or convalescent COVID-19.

The CDR3 nucleotides are TGCGCCAGCAGCTCTGGCAGCGGGAGGAACACAGATACGCAGTATTTT. Translated: CASSSGSGRNTDTQYF. The V call is TRBV5-1, the J call TRBJ2-3; TRBD2 matches 9 bases. V shed 3 bases, J shed 2 bases, and the junction held 7 bases outside the gene matches. Germline values: CDR1 SGHRS, CDR2 YFSETQ. The CDR3 consists of 16 residues.